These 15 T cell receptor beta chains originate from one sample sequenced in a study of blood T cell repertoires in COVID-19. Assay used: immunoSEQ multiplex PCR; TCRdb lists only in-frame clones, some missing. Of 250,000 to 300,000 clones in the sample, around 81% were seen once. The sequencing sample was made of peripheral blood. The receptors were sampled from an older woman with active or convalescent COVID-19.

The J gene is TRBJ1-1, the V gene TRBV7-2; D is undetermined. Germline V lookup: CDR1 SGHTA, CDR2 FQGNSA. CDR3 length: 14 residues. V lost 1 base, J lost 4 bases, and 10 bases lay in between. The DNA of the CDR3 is TGTGCCAGCAGCTTAGAGAGCGGGCGCACTGAAGCTTTCTTT. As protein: CASSLESGRTEAFF.

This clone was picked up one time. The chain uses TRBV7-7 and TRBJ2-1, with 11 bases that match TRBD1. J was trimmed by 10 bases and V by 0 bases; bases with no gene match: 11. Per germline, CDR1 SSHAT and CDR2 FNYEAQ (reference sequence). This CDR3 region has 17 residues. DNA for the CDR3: TGTGCCAGCAGCTTAGCTATACCGGGACAGGGGGTTTGGGAGCAGTTCTTC. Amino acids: CASSLAIPGQGVWEQFF.

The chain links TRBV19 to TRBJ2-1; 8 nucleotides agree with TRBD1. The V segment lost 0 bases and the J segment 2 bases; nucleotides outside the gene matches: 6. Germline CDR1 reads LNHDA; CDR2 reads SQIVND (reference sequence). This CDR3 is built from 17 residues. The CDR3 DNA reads TGTGCCAGTAGTATAGATGCTGAGACAGGGGCCTACAATGAGCAGTTCTTC. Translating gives CASSIDAETGAYNEQFF.

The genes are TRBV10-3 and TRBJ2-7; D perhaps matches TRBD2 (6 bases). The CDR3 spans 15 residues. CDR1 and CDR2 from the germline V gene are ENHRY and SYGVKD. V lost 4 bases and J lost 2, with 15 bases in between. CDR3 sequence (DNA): TGTGCCATCAGTGGCCAGACTAGTCCCGCCTACGAGCAGTACTTC. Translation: CAISGQTSPAYEQYF.

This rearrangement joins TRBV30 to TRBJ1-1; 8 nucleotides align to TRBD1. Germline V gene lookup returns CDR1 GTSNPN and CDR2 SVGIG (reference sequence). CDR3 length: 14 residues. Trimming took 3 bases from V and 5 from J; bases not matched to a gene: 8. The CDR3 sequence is CAWSVGQGLTEAFF. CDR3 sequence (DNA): TGTGCCTGGAGCGTAGGACAGGGTTTGACTGAAGCTTTCTTT.

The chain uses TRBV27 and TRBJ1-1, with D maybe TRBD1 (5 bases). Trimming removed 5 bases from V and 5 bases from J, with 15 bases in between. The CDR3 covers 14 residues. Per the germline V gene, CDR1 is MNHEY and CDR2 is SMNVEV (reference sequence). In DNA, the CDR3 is TGTGCCAGCAGTCCCGGGGGGAGGGTGACTGAAGCTTTCTTT. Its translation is CASSPGGRVTEAFF.

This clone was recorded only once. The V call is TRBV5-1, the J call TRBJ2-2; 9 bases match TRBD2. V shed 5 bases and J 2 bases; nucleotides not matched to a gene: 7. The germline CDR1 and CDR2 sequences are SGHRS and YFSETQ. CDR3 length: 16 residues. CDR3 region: CASRRLADLNTGELFF. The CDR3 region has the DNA TGCGCCAGCAGACGACTAGCGGACTTAAACACCGGGGAGCTGTTTTTT.

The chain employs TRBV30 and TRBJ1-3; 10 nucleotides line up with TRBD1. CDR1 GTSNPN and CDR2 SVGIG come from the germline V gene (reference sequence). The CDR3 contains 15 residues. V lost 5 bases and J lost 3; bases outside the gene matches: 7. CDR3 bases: TGTGCCTGGGACCCCGGACAGGGGGATGGAAACACCATATATTTT. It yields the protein CAWDPGQGDGNTIYF.

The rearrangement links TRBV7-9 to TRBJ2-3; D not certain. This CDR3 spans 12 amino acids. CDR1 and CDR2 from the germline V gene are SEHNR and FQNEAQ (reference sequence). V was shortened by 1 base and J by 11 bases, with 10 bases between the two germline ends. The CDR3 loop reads CASSLESAGQYF. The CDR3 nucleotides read TGTGCCAGCAGCTTAGAAAGCGCCGGGCAGTATTTT.

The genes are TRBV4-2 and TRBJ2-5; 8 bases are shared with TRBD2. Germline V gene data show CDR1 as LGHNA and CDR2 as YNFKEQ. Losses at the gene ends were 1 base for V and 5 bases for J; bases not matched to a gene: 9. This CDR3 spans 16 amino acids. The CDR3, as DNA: TGTGCCAGCAGCCAAGGAATGACGGGGGGGCGCGAGACCCAGTACTTC. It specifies CASSQGMTGGRETQYF.

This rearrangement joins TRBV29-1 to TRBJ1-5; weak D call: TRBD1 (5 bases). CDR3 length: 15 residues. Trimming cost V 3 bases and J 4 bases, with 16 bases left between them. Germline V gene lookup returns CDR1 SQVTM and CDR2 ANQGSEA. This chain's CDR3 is CSVEDGGAPNQPQHF. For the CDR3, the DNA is TGCAGCGTTGAGGACGGGGGAGCCCCTAATCAGCCCCAGCATTTT.

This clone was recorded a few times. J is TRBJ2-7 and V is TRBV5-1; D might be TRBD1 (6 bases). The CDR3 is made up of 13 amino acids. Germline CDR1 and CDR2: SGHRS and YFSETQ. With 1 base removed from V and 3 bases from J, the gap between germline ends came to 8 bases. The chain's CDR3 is CASSLTGSYEQYF. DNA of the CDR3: TGCGCCAGCAGCTTGACAGGGAGCTACGAGCAGTACTTC.

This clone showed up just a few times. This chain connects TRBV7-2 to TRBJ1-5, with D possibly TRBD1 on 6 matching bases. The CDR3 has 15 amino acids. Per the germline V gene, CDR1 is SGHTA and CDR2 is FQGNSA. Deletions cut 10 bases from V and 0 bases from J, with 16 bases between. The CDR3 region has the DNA TGTGCCACCGCGAGACAGGTGGATAGCAATCAGCCCCAGCATTTT. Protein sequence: CATARQVDSNQPQHF. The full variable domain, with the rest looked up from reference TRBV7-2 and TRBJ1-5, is GAGVSQSPSNKVTEKGKDVELRCDPISGHTALYWYRQSLGQGLEFLIYFQGNSAPDKSGLPSDRFSAERTGGSVSTLTIQRTQQEDSAVYLCATARQVDSNQPQHFGDGTRLSIL.

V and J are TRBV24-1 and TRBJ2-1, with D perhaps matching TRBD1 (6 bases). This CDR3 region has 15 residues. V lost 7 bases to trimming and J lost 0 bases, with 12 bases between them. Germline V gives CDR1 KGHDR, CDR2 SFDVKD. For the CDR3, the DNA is TGTGCCACCAGCGCCGGGACAAGCTCCTACAATGAGCAGTTCTTC. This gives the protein CATSAGTSSYNEQFF.

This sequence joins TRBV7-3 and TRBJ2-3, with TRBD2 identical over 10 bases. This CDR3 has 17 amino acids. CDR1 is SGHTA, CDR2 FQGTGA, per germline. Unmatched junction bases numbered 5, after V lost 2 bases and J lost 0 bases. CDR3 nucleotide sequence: TGTGCCAGCAGCTTACTAGCGGGGGCCACGAGCACAGATACGCAGTATTTT. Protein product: CASSLLAGATSTDTQYF.